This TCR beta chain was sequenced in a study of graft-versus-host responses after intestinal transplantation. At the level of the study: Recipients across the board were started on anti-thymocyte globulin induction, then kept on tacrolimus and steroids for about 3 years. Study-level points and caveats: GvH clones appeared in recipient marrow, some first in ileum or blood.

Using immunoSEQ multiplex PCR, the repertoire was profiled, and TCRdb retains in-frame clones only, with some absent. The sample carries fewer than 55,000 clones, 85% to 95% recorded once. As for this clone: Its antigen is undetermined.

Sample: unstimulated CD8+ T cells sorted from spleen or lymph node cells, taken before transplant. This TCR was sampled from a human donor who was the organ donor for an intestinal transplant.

CDR3 loop: CASSLSGTGLLRNTGELFF. Written as DNA, the CDR3 is TGTGCCAGCAGTTTATCAGGGACAGGGCTACTGCGGAACACCGGGGAGCTGTTTTTT. This sequence joins TRBV27 and TRBJ2-2; TRBD1 aligns across 9 bases. The CDR3 runs 19 residues. Germline loops: CDR1 MNHEY, CDR2 SMNVEV (reference sequence). Trimming cost V 0 bases and J 1 base; bases outside gene matches: 9.